These T cell receptor beta chains were read from a single sample in a study of identical twins. MiXCR, run by TCRdb on the 5' RACE reads, gives a single entry per CDR3 protein. Of about 530,000 distinct CDR3 sequences listed, approximately 20% are singletons. The same data also contributed to another study, on yellow fever vaccine responses in identical twins.

Sequencing used CD4+ T cells sorted from blood. Every receptor here comes from a woman between 18 and 29 years old in good health. CDR3s include the opening cysteine and the closing phenylalanine or tryptophan. The D gene is left open where the match is weak. A row's size may be missing; if present it is once, few, many or a size class.

D gene: NA; clone size: NA; J gene: TRBJ2-1; V gene: TRBV20-1; CDR3 protein: CSAGGGATNNEQFF; CDR3 DNA: TGCAGTGCTGGCGGGGGCGCTACGAACAATGAGCAGTTCTTC
D gene: TRBD1; clone size: NA; J gene: TRBJ2-1; V gene: TRBV12-3/TRBV12-4; CDR3 protein: CASSSPDRGYINEQFF; CDR3 DNA: TGTGCCAGCAGTTCCCCTGACAGGGGATACATTAATGAGCAGTTCTTC
D gene: TRBD1; clone size: few; J gene: TRBJ1-6; V gene: TRBV12-3/TRBV12-4; CDR3 protein: CASSTRQGYNSPLHF; CDR3 DNA: TGTGCCAGCAGCACTAGACAGGGATATAATTCACCCCTCCACTTT
D gene: TRBD2; clone size: few; J gene: TRBJ2-3; V gene: TRBV5-1; CDR3 protein: CASSPSSGGSTDTQYF; CDR3 DNA: TGCGCCAGCAGCCCGTCTAGCGGGGGGAGCACAGATACGCAGTATTTT
D gene: TRBD1; clone size: few; J gene: TRBJ2-5; V gene: TRBV12-3/TRBV12-4; CDR3 protein: CASSPHVGTVQETQYF; CDR3 DNA: TGTGCCAGCAGTCCGCACGTGGGGACAGTCCAAGAGACCCAGTACTTC
D gene: TRBD2; clone size: few; J gene: TRBJ2-3; V gene: TRBV20-1; CDR3 protein: CSARLAGGGDTQYF; CDR3 DNA: TGCAGTGCTAGACTAGCGGGAGGAGGAGATACGCAGTATTTT
D gene: NA; clone size: NA; J gene: TRBJ1-1; V gene: TRBV7-9; CDR3 protein: CASSLGRGETEAFF; CDR3 DNA: TGTGCCAGCAGCTTAGGGCGAGGGGAGACTGAAGCTTTCTTT
D gene: NA; clone size: NA; J gene: TRBJ2-5; V gene: TRBV5-6; CDR3 protein: CASSLSEGETQYF; CDR3 DNA: TGTGCCAGCAGCTTATCAGAGGGGGAGACCCAGTACTTC
D gene: TRBD2; clone size: few; J gene: TRBJ2-5; V gene: TRBV4-1; CDR3 protein: CASSQERGLAAQETQYF; CDR3 DNA: TGCGCCAGCAGCCAAGAAAGAGGACTAGCGGCGCAAGAGACCCAGTACTTC
D gene: NA; clone size: NA; J gene: TRBJ2-6; V gene: TRBV11-3; CDR3 protein: CASSLHVQPGANVLTF; CDR3 DNA: TGTGCCAGCAGCTTACATGTGCAACCTGGGGCCAACGTCCTGACTTTC
D gene: TRBD2; clone size: few; J gene: TRBJ2-3; V gene: TRBV12-3/TRBV12-4; CDR3 protein: CASSLTSGGVTDTQYF; CDR3 DNA: TGTGCCAGCAGCCTGACTAGCGGGGGGGTCACAGATACGCAGTATTTT
D gene: NA; clone size: NA; J gene: TRBJ2-1; V gene: TRBV7-6; CDR3 protein: CASSPLWGYNEQFF; CDR3 DNA: TGTGCCAGCAGCCCCCTATGGGGGTACAATGAGCAGTTCTTC
D gene: TRBD1; clone size: NA; J gene: TRBJ1-5; V gene: TRBV6-1; CDR3 protein: CASRRLGTGGNQPQHF; CDR3 DNA: TGTGCCAGCAGGAGGTTGGGGACAGGCGGCAATCAGCCCCAGCATTTT
D gene: TRBD1; clone size: NA; J gene: TRBJ1-5; V gene: TRBV4-2; CDR3 protein: CASSQEGQASGPQHF; CDR3 DNA: TGTGCCAGCAGCCAGGAAGGACAGGCAAGTGGGCCCCAGCATTTT
D gene: NA; clone size: few; J gene: TRBJ2-5; V gene: TRBV20-1; CDR3 protein: CSAPWLVGETQYF; CDR3 DNA: TGCAGTGCGCCTTGGCTAGTCGGGGAGACCCAGTACTTC
D gene: TRBD1; clone size: NA; J gene: TRBJ1-2; V gene: TRBV27; CDR3 protein: CASGNSRGLIYGYTF; CDR3 DNA: TGTGCCAGCGGGAACTCCAGGGGGCTGATCTATGGCTACACCTTC
D gene: NA; clone size: NA; J gene: TRBJ2-1; V gene: TRBV15; CDR3 protein: CATRGYNEQFF; CDR3 DNA: TGTGCCACCAGGGGCTACAATGAGCAGTTCTTC
D gene: NA; clone size: NA; J gene: TRBJ2-1; V gene: TRBV5-1; CDR3 protein: CASSAGASGNNEQFF; CDR3 DNA: TGCGCCAGCAGCGCGGGGGCCAGCGGGAACAATGAGCAGTTCTTC
D gene: TRBD1; clone size: few; J gene: TRBJ1-1; V gene: TRBV10-2; CDR3 protein: CASANLKGATNTEAFF; CDR3 DNA: TGCGCCAGCGCGAATCTCAAGGGGGCGACGAACACTGAAGCTTTCTTT
D gene: NA; clone size: NA; J gene: TRBJ1-4; V gene: TRBV27; CDR3 protein: CASSFVAALNEKLFF; CDR3 DNA: TGTGCCAGCAGTTTCGTGGCTGCCCTTAATGAAAAACTGTTTTTT
D gene: TRBD2; clone size: NA; J gene: TRBJ2-1; V gene: TRBV9; CDR3 protein: CASSQTSGGTYNEQFF; CDR3 DNA: TGTGCCAGCAGCCAAACTAGCGGAGGAACCTACAATGAGCAGTTCTTC
D gene: NA; clone size: NA; J gene: TRBJ1-1; V gene: TRBV5-4; CDR3 protein: CASSFGRSGTEAFF; CDR3 DNA: TGTGCCAGCAGCTTCGGGAGGAGCGGCACTGAAGCTTTCTTT
D gene: NA; clone size: few; J gene: TRBJ2-2; V gene: TRBV14; CDR3 protein: CASSQGQGWAGELFF; CDR3 DNA: TGTGCCAGCAGCCAAGGCCAGGGATGGGCCGGGGAGCTGTTTTTT
D gene: NA; clone size: many; J gene: TRBJ2-1; V gene: TRBV5-1; CDR3 protein: CASSPWGSGHEQFF; CDR3 DNA: TGCGCCAGCAGCCCCTGGGGTAGCGGCCATGAGCAGTTCTTC
D gene: NA; clone size: few; J gene: TRBJ2-7; V gene: TRBV2; CDR3 protein: CASSEEYRSYSYEQYF; CDR3 DNA: TGTGCCAGCAGTGAAGAATACAGGTCCTATTCCTACGAGCAGTACTTC
D gene: NA; clone size: few; J gene: TRBJ1-6; V gene: TRBV12-3/TRBV12-4; CDR3 protein: CASRLRQGRNSPLHF; CDR3 DNA: TGTGCCAGCAGGCTGCGGCAGGGGCGGAATTCACCCCTCCACTTT
D gene: TRBD2; clone size: few; J gene: TRBJ2-3; V gene: TRBV28; CDR3 protein: CASRQVGTSGSVTDTQYF; CDR3 DNA: TGTGCCAGCAGACAGGTCGGGACTAGCGGGAGTGTAACAGATACGCAGTATTTT
D gene: TRBD1; clone size: few; J gene: TRBJ2-7; V gene: TRBV3-1; CDR3 protein: CASSIWTGYEQYF; CDR3 DNA: TGTGCCAGCAGCATATGGACAGGATACGAGCAGTACTTC
D gene: TRBD1; clone size: NA; J gene: TRBJ2-5; V gene: TRBV7-8; CDR3 protein: CASSQGTGGGKTQYF; CDR3 DNA: TGTGCCAGCAGCCAAGGGACAGGGGGCGGGAAGACCCAGTACTTC
D gene: NA; clone size: few; J gene: TRBJ2-2; V gene: TRBV12-3/TRBV12-4; CDR3 protein: CASRPGLILGVGELFF; CDR3 DNA: TGTGCCAGCAGACCAGGACTCATATTGGGTGTCGGGGAGCTGTTTTTT
D gene: NA; clone size: NA; J gene: TRBJ2-1; V gene: TRBV29-1; CDR3 protein: CSVSGSSYNEQFF; CDR3 DNA: TGCAGCGTTAGCGGCAGCTCCTACAATGAGCAGTTCTTC
D gene: TRBD2; clone size: NA; J gene: TRBJ2-6; V gene: TRBV4-1; CDR3 protein: CASSQSSGRSGANVLTF; CDR3 DNA: TGCGCCAGCAGCCAATCTAGCGGGAGGTCTGGGGCCAACGTCCTGACTTTC
D gene: NA; clone size: few; J gene: TRBJ2-1; V gene: TRBV4-1; CDR3 protein: CASSQDSGLAGNYNEQFF; CDR3 DNA: TGCGCCAGCAGCCAAGATTCCGGACTGGCGGGAAACTACAATGAGCAGTTCTTC
D gene: TRBD2; clone size: few; J gene: TRBJ2-5; V gene: TRBV20-1; CDR3 protein: CSALTSGGAETQYF; CDR3 DNA: TGCAGTGCTCTGACTAGCGGGGGGGCGGAGACCCAGTACTTC
D gene: NA; clone size: NA; J gene: TRBJ2-1; V gene: TRBV3-1; CDR3 protein: CASSQPSMGGSYNEQFF; CDR3 DNA: TGTGCCAGCAGCCAACCATCGATGGGGGGATCCTACAATGAGCAGTTCTTC
D gene: NA; clone size: NA; J gene: TRBJ1-5; V gene: TRBV2; CDR3 protein: CASSRVESNQPQHF; CDR3 DNA: TGTGCCAGCAGCCGCGTGGAAAGCAATCAGCCCCAGCATTTT
D gene: NA; clone size: NA; J gene: TRBJ2-1; V gene: TRBV20-1; CDR3 protein: CSHPRNYNEQFF; CDR3 DNA: TGCAGTCACCCCCGAAACTACAATGAGCAGTTCTTC
D gene: NA; clone size: few; J gene: TRBJ2-7; V gene: TRBV5-6; CDR3 protein: CASSFGRYYEQYF; CDR3 DNA: TGTGCCAGCAGCTTCGGACGGTACTACGAGCAGTACTTC
D gene: TRBD1; clone size: NA; J gene: TRBJ1-1; V gene: TRBV29-1; CDR3 protein: CSVEGDRAMNTEAFF; CDR3 DNA: TGCAGCGTTGAAGGGGACAGGGCCATGAACACTGAAGCTTTCTTT
D gene: NA; clone size: NA; J gene: TRBJ1-1; V gene: TRBV5-1; CDR3 protein: CASSSPTGGMNTEAFF; CDR3 DNA: TGCGCCAGCAGCTCGCCGACAGGAGGCATGAACACTGAAGCTTTCTTT
D gene: TRBD1; clone size: NA; J gene: TRBJ2-7; V gene: TRBV7-2; CDR3 protein: CASTSSGTVSYEQYF; CDR3 DNA: TGTGCCAGCACCTCGTCCGGGACAGTCTCCTACGAGCAGTACTTC
D gene: NA; clone size: NA; J gene: TRBJ1-2; V gene: TRBV15; CDR3 protein: CATSRDLGPYGYTF; CDR3 DNA: TGTGCCACCAGCAGAGATCTCGGGCCCTATGGCTACACCTTC
D gene: TRBD2; clone size: NA; J gene: TRBJ2-1; V gene: TRBV15; CDR3 protein: CATSRAGVSYNEQFF; CDR3 DNA: TGTGCCACCAGCCGGGCGGGAGTATCCTACAATGAGCAGTTCTTC
D gene: NA; clone size: few; J gene: TRBJ2-3; V gene: TRBV7-9; CDR3 protein: CASSLLNTDTQYF; CDR3 DNA: TGTGCCAGCAGCTTACTCAACACAGATACGCAGTATTTT
D gene: NA; clone size: few; J gene: TRBJ1-2; V gene: TRBV11-2; CDR3 protein: CASSSGQTYGYTF; CDR3 DNA: TGTGCCAGCAGCTCTGGACAGACCTATGGCTACACCTTC
D gene: NA; clone size: few; J gene: TRBJ2-3; V gene: TRBV10-3; CDR3 protein: CAISPQGGPDTQYF; CDR3 DNA: TGTGCCATCAGCCCGCAGGGTGGCCCAGATACGCAGTATTTT
D gene: TRBD1; clone size: NA; J gene: TRBJ2-1; V gene: TRBV5-1; CDR3 protein: CASSGGTGISYNEQFF; CDR3 DNA: TGCGCCAGCAGCGGAGGGACAGGGATCTCCTACAATGAGCAGTTCTTC
D gene: NA; clone size: NA; J gene: TRBJ2-7; V gene: TRBV5-1; CDR3 protein: CASSLGAGTRVDEQYF; CDR3 DNA: TGCGCCAGCAGCTTGGGTGCCGGGACAAGGGTGGACGAGCAGTACTTC
D gene: TRBD1; clone size: few; J gene: TRBJ2-7; V gene: TRBV10-2; CDR3 protein: CASSEKGQLLSYEQYF; CDR3 DNA: TGCGCCAGCAGTGAGAAGGGACAGCTCCTTTCCTACGAGCAGTACTTC
D gene: NA; clone size: few; J gene: TRBJ2-3; V gene: TRBV28; CDR3 protein: CASSLMSFADTQYF; CDR3 DNA: TGTGCCAGCAGTTTGATGAGTTTTGCAGATACGCAGTATTTT
D gene: NA; clone size: few; J gene: TRBJ1-2; V gene: TRBV6-5; CDR3 protein: CASSQFDYGYTF; CDR3 DNA: TGTGCCAGCAGCCAATTCGATTATGGCTACACCTTC
D gene: TRBD2; clone size: NA; J gene: TRBJ2-7; V gene: TRBV6-1; CDR3 protein: CASSVGGSRYEQYF; CDR3 DNA: TGTGCCAGCAGCGTGGGGGGGAGTAGGTACGAGCAGTACTTC
D gene: NA; clone size: NA; J gene: TRBJ2-2; V gene: TRBV5-1; CDR3 protein: CASSPDRGVLRGELFF; CDR3 DNA: TGCGCCAGCAGCCCGGACCGCGGGGTCCTGAGAGGGGAGCTGTTTTTT
D gene: NA; clone size: few; J gene: TRBJ1-1; V gene: TRBV27; CDR3 protein: CASRFGDTEAFF; CDR3 DNA: TGTGCCAGCAGGTTTGGGGACACTGAAGCTTTCTTT
D gene: TRBD1; clone size: NA; J gene: TRBJ2-7; V gene: TRBV6-5; CDR3 protein: CASSYRWLGQGRRYEQYF; CDR3 DNA: TGTGCCAGCAGTTACCGATGGTTAGGACAGGGGAGGAGGTACGAGCAGTACTTC
D gene: NA; clone size: NA; J gene: TRBJ1-1; V gene: TRBV7-9; CDR3 protein: CASSLAAAKAFF; CDR3 DNA: TGTGCCAGCAGCTTAGCGGCAGCTAAAGCTTTCTTT
D gene: NA; clone size: NA; J gene: TRBJ2-1; V gene: TRBV10-2; CDR3 protein: CASTSRRGNSYNEQFF; CDR3 DNA: TGCGCCAGCACTTCCCGACGGGGAAATTCCTACAATGAGCAGTTCTTC